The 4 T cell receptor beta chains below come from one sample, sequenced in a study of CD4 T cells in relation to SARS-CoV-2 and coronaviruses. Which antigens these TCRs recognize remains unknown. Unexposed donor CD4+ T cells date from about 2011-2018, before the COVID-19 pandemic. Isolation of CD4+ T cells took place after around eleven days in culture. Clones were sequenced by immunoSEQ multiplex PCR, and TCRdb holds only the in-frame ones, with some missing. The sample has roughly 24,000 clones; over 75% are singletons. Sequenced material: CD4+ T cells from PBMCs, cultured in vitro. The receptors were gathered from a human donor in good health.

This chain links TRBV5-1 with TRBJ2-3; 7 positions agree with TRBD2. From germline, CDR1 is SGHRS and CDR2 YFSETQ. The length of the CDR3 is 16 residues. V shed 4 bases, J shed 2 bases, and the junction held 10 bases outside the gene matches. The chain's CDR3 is CASSLQPSGNTDTQYF. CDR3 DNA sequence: TGCGCCAGCAGCCTCCAGCCTAGCGGCAACACAGATACGCAGTATTTT.

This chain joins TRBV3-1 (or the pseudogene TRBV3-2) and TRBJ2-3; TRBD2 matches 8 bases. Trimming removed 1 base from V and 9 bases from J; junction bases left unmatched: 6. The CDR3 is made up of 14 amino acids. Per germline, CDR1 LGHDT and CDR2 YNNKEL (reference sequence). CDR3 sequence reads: CASSQGVAGGTQYF. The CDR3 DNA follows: TGTGCCAGCAGCCAAGGGGTTGCGGGAGGCACGCAGTATTTT.

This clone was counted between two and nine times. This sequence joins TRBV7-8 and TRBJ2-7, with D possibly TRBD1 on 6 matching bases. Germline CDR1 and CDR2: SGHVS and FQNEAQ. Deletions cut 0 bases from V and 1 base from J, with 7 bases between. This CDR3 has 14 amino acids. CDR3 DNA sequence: TGTGCCAGCAGCTTAGCGGACAGATCCTACGAGCAGTACTTC. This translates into CASSLADRSYEQYF. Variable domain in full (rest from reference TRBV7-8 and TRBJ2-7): GAGVSQSPRYKVAKRGQDVALRCDPISGHVSLFWYQQALGQGPEFLTYFQNEAQLDKSGLPSDRFFAERPEGSVSTLKIQRTQQEDSAVYLCASSLADRSYEQYFGPGTRLTVT.

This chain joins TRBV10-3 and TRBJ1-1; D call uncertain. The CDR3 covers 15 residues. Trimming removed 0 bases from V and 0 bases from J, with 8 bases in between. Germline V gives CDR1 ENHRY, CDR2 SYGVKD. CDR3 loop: CAISESIGLNTEAFF. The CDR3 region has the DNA TGTGCCATCAGTGAGTCGATTGGGTTGAACACTGAAGCTTTCTTT.